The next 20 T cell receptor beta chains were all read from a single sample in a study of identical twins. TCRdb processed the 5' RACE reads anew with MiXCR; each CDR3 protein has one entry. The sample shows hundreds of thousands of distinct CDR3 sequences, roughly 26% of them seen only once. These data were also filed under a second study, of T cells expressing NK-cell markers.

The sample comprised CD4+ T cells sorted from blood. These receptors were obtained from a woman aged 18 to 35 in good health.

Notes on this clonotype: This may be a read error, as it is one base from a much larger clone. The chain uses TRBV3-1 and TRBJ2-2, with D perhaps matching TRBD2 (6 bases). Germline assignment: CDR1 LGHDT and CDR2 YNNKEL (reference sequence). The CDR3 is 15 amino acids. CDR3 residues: CATSQSLAATGELFF. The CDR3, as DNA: TGTGCCACCAGCCAATCGTTAGCGGCCACCGGGGAGCTGTTTTTT.

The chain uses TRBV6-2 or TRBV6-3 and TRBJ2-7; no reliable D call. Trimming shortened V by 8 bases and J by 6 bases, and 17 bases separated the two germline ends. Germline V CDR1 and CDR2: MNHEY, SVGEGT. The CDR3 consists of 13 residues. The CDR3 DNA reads TGTGCCAGCGCTCCTCCGGGCGCCCGCGAGCAGTACTTC. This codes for CASAPPGAREQYF.

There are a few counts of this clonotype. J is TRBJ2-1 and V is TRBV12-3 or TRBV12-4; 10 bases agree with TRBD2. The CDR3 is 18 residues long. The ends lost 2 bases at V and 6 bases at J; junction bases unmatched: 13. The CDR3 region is CASSLQASLAGVRNEQFF. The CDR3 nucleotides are TGTGCCAGCAGTTTACAGGCATCCCTAGCGGGAGTGCGCAATGAGCAGTTCTTC.

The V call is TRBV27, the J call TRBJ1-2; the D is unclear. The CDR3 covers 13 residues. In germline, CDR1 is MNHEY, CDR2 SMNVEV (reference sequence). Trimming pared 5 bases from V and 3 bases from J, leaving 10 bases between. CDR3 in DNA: TGTGCCAGCAGTCTCGACGCATACTATGGCTACACCTTC. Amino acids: CASSLDAYYGYTF.

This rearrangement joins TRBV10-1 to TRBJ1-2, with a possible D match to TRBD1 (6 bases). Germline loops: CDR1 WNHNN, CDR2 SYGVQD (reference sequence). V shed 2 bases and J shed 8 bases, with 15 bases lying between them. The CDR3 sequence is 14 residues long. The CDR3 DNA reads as TGCGCCAGCAGTGAGACCCTACAGGGTCCGGGCTACACCTTC. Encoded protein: CASSETLQGPGYTF.

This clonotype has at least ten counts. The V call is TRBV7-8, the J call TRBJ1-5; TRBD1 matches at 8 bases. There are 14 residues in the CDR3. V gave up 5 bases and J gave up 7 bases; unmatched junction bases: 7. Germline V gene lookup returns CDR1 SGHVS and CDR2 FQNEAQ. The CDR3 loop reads CASSPDRARQPQHF. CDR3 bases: TGTGCCAGCAGCCCGGACAGGGCGCGACAGCCCCAGCATTTT.

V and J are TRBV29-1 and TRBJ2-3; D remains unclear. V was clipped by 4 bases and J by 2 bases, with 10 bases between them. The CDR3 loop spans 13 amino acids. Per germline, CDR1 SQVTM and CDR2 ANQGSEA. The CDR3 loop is CSVADPNTDTQYF. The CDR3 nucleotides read TGCAGCGTTGCGGACCCTAACACAGATACGCAGTATTTT.

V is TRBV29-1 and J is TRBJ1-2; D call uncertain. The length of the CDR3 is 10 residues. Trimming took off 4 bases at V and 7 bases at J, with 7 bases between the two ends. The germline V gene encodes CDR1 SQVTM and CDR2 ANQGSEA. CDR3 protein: CSVGSPGYTF. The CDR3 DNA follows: TGCAGCGTTGGATCTCCTGGCTACACCTTC.

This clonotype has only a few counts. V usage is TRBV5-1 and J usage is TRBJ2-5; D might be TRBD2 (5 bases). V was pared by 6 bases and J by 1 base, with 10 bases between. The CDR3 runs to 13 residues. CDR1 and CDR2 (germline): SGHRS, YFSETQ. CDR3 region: CASMAEAQETQYF. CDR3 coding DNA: TGCGCCAGCATGGCGGAGGCCCAAGAGACCCAGTACTTC.

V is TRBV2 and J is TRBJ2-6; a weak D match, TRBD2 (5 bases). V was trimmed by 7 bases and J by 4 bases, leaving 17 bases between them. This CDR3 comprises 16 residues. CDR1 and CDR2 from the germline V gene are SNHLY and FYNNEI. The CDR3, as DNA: TGTGCCAGCAAGCGGCGAGAAGGGTCCGGGGCCAACGTCCTGACTTTC. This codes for CASKRREGSGANVLTF.

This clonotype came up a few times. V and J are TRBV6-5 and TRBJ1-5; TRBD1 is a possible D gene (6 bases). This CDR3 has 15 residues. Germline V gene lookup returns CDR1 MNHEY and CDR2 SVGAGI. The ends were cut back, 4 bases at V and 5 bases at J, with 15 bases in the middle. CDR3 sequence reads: CASSSGVRGYQPQHF. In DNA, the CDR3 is TGTGCCAGCAGTTCCGGGGTCAGGGGATATCAGCCCCAGCATTTT.

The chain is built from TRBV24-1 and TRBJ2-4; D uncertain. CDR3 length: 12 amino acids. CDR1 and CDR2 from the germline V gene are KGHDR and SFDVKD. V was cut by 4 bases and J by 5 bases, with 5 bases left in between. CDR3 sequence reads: CATSDHENIQYF. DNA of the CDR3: TGTGCCACCAGTGACCACGAAAACATTCAGTACTTC.

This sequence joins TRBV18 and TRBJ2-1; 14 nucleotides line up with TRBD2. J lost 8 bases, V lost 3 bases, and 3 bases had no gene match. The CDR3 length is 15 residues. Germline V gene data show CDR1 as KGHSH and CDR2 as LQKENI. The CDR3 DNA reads TGTGCCAGCTCACCGGGACTAGCGGGAGCCGATGAGCAGTTCTTC. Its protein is CASSPGLAGADEQFF.

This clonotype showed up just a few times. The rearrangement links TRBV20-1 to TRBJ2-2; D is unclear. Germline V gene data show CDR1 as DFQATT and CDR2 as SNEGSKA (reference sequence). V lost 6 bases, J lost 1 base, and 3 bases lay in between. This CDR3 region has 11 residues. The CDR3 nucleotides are TGCAGTGCATGGAACACCGGGGAGCTGTTTTTT. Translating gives CSAWNTGELFF.

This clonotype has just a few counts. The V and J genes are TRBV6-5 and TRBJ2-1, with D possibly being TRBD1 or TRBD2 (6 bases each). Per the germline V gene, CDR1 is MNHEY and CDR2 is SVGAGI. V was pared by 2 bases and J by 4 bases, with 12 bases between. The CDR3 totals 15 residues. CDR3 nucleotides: TGTGCCAGCAGTTACGTCGGGGGCGGGTACAATGAGCAGTTCTTC. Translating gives CASSYVGGGYNEQFF.

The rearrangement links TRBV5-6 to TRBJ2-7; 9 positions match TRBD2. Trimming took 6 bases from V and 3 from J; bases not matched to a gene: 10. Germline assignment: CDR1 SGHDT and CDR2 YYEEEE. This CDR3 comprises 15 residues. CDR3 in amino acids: CASTPASGGFYEQYF. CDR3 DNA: TGTGCCAGCACCCCCGCCAGCGGGGGGTTCTACGAGCAGTACTTC.

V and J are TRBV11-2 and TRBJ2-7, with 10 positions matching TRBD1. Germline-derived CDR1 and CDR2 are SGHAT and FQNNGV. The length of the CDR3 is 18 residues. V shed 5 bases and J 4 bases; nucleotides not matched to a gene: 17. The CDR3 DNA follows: TGTGCCAGCAGCGGCTCTTCGACAGGGGGCGCAGGGGTATACGAGCAGTACTTC. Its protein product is CASSGSSTGGAGVYEQYF.

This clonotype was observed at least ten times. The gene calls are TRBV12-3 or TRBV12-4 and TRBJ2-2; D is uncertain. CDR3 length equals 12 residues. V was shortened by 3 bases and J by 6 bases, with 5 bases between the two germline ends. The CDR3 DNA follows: TGTGCCAGCAGTTTCCACGCCGGGGAGCTGTTTTTT. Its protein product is CASSFHAGELFF.

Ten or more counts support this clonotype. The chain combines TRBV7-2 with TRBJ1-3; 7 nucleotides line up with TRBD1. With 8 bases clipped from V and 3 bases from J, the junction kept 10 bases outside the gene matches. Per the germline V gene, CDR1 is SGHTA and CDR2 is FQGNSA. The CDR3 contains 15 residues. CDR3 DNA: TGTGCCAGCGCTCGAGGGGGCGCAGGTGGAAACACCATATATTTT. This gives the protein CASARGGAGGNTIYF.

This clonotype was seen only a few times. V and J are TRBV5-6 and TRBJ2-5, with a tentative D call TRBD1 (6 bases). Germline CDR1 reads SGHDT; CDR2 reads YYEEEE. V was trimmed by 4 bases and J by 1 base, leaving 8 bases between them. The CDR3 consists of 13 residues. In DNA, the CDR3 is TGTGCCAGCAGCGAGACAGGCCAAGAGACCCAGTACTTC. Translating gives CASSETGQETQYF.